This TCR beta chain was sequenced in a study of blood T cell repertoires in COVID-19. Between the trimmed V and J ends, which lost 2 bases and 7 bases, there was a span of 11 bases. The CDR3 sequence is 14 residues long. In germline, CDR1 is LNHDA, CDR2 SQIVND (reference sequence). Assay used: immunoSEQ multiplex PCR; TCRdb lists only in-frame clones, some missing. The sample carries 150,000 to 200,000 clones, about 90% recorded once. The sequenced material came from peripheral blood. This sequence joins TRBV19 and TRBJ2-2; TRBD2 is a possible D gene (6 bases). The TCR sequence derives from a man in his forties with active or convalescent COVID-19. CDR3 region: CASSIIKGGGELFF. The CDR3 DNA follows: TGTGCCAGTAGTATAATAAAGGGAGGCGGGGAGCTGTTTTTT.